A selection of T cell receptor beta chains follows, all from one sample in a study of cytomegalovirus exposure and HLA in healthy donors. Libraries were prepared by immunoSEQ multiplex PCR; TCRdb keeps only in-frame clonotypes and omits some of them. The sample shows 150,000 to 190,000 clones, around 74% of them seen only once. The material sequenced was PBMCs. These receptors came from a man aged 18 to 29 in good health and CMV-seronegative. The CDR3 runs from the conserved cysteine through the conserved F or W. D genes are given only for firm matches. For some rows the clone size is stated as once, few or many, or as a class when expanded; others skip it.

CDR3 length	J gene	clone size	D gene	V gene	CDR3 DNA	CDR3 protein
15	TRBJ1-2	-	-	TRBV25-1	TGTGCCAGCAGTGATGGGAGGGGACGAGGCTATGGCTACACCTTC	CASSDGRGRGYGYTF
15	TRBJ1-5	few	-	TRBV29-1	TGCAGCTGGGGGGGGGACACTTATAGCAATCAGCCCCAGCATTTT	CSWGGDTYSNQPQHF
14	TRBJ2-5	-	TRBD1	TRBV6-5	TGTGCCAGCAGGGAGACAGGGGGTTGGGAGACCCAGTACTTC	CASRETGGWETQYF
14	TRBJ1-1	-	-	TRBV18	TGTGCCAGCTCACTTGAGGGAATGAACACTGAAGCTTTCTTT	CASSLEGMNTEAFF
17	TRBJ1-2	-	-	TRBV28	TGTGCCACTCCCAGTCCCCCGGGGTCTGACGCGGCGGGTGGCTACACCTTC	CATPSPPGSDAAGGYTF
15	TRBJ1-1	-	-	TRBV15	TGTGCCACCAGCAGAGATCCCCGGGGGGACACTGAAGCTTTCTTT	CATSRDPRGDTEAFF
16	TRBJ2-7	few	TRBD2	TRBV9	TGTGCCAGCAGCGCATCCCCTAGCGGGGCCTCCTACGAGCAGTACTTC	CASSASPSGASYEQYF
14	TRBJ1-1	-	-	TRBV11-2	TGTGCCAGCGGCGGGCGGGGGGCGGGAACTGAAGCTTTCTTT	CASGGRGAGTEAFF
16	TRBJ2-1	-	TRBD1	TRBV5-4	TGTGCCAGCAGCCCGGCCGGGACAGGGAGATTAAATGAGCAGTTCTTC	CASSPAGTGRLNEQFF
15	TRBJ2-1	-	-	TRBV18	TGTGCCAGTTCACCACCCTCCCTGGCGGGCCATGAGCAGTTCTTC	CASSPPSLAGHEQFF
15	TRBJ2-1	-	-	TRBV4-3	TGCGCCAGCAGCCAAGTGTACCTCGACGGGGATGAGCAGTTCTTC	CASSQVYLDGDEQFF
16	TRBJ2-3	-	TRBD2	TRBV7-9	TGTGCCAGCAGCACAATTTGGGAGGGCCGGGGAGATACGCAGTATTTT	CASSTIWEGRGDTQYF
19	TRBJ2-6	-	-	TRBV7-9	TGTGCCAGCAGCTCCCCTCGTCTTGCCTCGAGCTCTGGGGCCAACGTCCTGACTTTC	CASSSPRLASSSGANVLTF
16	TRBJ2-5	-	-	TRBV9	TGTGCCAGCAGCGTAGCTGAGGCCCCCTCGGGAGAGACCCAGTACTTC	CASSVAEAPSGETQYF
14	TRBJ1-1	-	-	TRBV6-6	TGTGCCAGCAGTTACTCGACGGGATCAGCTGAAGCTTTCTTT	CASSYSTGSAEAFF
16	TRBJ2-1	once	-	TRBV5-1	TGCGCAAGCAGCTTGATAGGGGCCAGCTCCTACAATGAGCAGTTCTTC	CASSLIGASSYNEQFF
15	TRBJ2-4	-	-	TRBV5-4	TGTGCCAGCAGCGGATCTAAGGGGGGGGCAAACATTCAGTACTTC	CASSGSKGGANIQYF
8	TRBJ1-2	-	-	TRBV6-6	TGTGCCAGCGGGGCCTACACCTTC	CASGAYTF
15	TRBJ1-3	-	-	TRBV5-6	TGTGCCAGCACCTCCCTGGGGCGCTCTGGAAACACCATATATTTT	CASTSLGRSGNTIYF
12	TRBJ2-1	-	TRBD1	TRBV10-3	TGTGCCATCAGTGAGTCGGACAGGGAACAGTTCTTC	CAISESDREQFF